The clone carrying this T cell receptor beta chain occurred many times. Its antigen remains unknown. According to the study, genomic DNA was the template for TCR beta VDJ and CDR3 profiling. Each CDR3 protein is one row after TCRdb ran MiXCR on the reads. The table includes around 170,000 distinct CDR3 sequences, nearly 50% detected once. This specimen belongs to a study of CD8+CD57+ T cells in acquired aplastic anemia. The CDR3 has 15 residues. Germline assignment: CDR1 SGHRS and CDR2 YFSETQ. The ends were cut back, 0 bases at V and 4 bases at J, with 11 bases in the middle. All sequencing subjects had displayed CD8+CD57+ cell expansion on flow cytometry. All patients were therapy-naive when blood was sampled. Findings of the study overall: Patients and controls shared 25 to 30 CD8+ CDR3 sequences, which appeared highly expressed in patients and within their immunodominant clones.

The receptor was isolated from a human donor with aplastic anemia. The chain links TRBV5-1 to TRBJ1-5; D gene unclear. The sample consisted of sorted CD4+, CD8+, or CD8+CD57+ T cells (not recorded which) from PBMCs. DNA for the CDR3: TGCGCCAGCAGCTTGGACGGGGTCGGTAATCAGCCCCAGCATTTT. Translated: CASSLDGVGNQPQHF.